A single sample is the source of the 10 T cell receptor beta chains below, sequenced in a study of T-cell reconstitution after alpha-beta-depleted transplantation in children. The library targeted TCRbeta and was prepared with unique molecular identifiers. TCRdb re-analysed the PCR reads in MiXCR, keeping a single row per CDR3 protein. The sample has a few hundred thousand distinct CDR3 sequences; over 25% are singletons. The sequencing used PBMCs, collected before TCRalphabeta/CD19-depleted stem cell transplant. Receptors were obtained from a boy under two years old with Wiskott-Aldrich syndrome, due to receive a stem cell transplant.

This clonotype came up a few times. V gene TRBV3-1 combines with J gene TRBJ2-1, with 15 positions matching TRBD2. This CDR3 region has 18 residues. V gave up 3 bases and J gave up 10 bases; unmatched junction bases: 13. CDR1 is LGHDT, CDR2 YNNKEL, per germline (reference sequence). The CDR3 region has the DNA TGTGCCAGCAGCCACCCGGGACTAGCGGGAGGACGTCCTTCGGAGCAGTTCTTC. The encoded protein is CASSHPGLAGGRPSEQFF.

This chain uses TRBV20-1 with TRBJ2-2, with TRBD1 matching 10 bases. This CDR3 is built from 16 residues. Trimming at V came to 1 base and at J to 0 bases, leaving 2 bases not matched to a gene. Per germline, CDR1 DFQATT and CDR2 SNEGSKA (reference sequence). The DNA for the CDR3 is TGCAGTGCTAGAGGACAGGGGGCGGCGAACACCGGGGAGCTGTTTTTT. Protein sequence: CSARGQGAANTGELFF.

This clonotype has more than one count but fewer than ten. The V call is TRBV5-1, the J call TRBJ1-5, with 9 bases identical to TRBD1. This CDR3 is built from 14 residues. Germline CDR1 and CDR2: SGHRS and YFSETQ. The trim removed 4 bases at V and 5 bases at J, leaving 4 bases unmatched. CDR3 DNA: TGCGCCAGCAGCACGGGACAGGGAGATCAGCCCCAGCATTTT. Amino acids: CASSTGQGDQPQHF.

CDR3 sequence (DNA): TGTGCCAGCAGCCTCCTTGGCCGGGGCGAAAATGAGCAGTTCTTC. This encodes CASSLLGRGENEQFF. The J gene is TRBJ2-1, the V gene TRBV14; D possibly uses TRBD1 or TRBD2 (5 bases each). This CDR3 comprises 15 residues. V was cut by 4 bases and J by 7 bases, with 17 bases left in between. The germline gives CDR1 SGHDN, CDR2 FVKESK.

This clonotype was counted between two and nine times. V and J are TRBV20-1 and TRBJ2-1, with 7 bases identical to TRBD2. From germline, CDR1 is DFQATT and CDR2 SNEGSKA (reference sequence). J lost 4 bases, V lost 5 bases, and 5 bases had no gene match. The CDR3 covers 13 residues. For the CDR3, the DNA is TGCAGTGCTGGGGGGGGTTTATACAATGAGCAGTTCTTC. Amino acids: CSAGGGLYNEQFF.

The CDR3 loop reads CASSLRLSNENLASDTQYF. The CDR3, as DNA: TGCGCCAGCAGCTTGAGACTGTCAAATGAAAACCTAGCATCAGATACGCAGTATTTT. This chain joins TRBV5-1 and TRBJ2-3, with D possibly TRBD2 on 5 matching bases. V lost 1 base and J 4 bases, leaving 25 bases between the germline ends. The CDR3 sequence is 19 residues long. CDR1 and CDR2 from the germline V gene are SGHRS and YFSETQ.

CDR3 protein: CATSDSRGLGYNEQFF. CDR3 sequence (DNA): TGTGCCACCAGTGATTCCCGGGGGCTGGGATACAATGAGCAGTTCTTC. This rearrangement joins TRBV24-1 to TRBJ2-1; D might be TRBD1 or TRBD2, each matching 6 bases. Trimming shortened V by 2 bases and J by 4 bases, and 14 bases separated the two germline ends. Germline V gives CDR1 KGHDR, CDR2 SFDVKD. The CDR3 sequence is 16 residues long.

This chain connects TRBV20-1 to TRBJ2-7; D is ambiguous. Per germline, CDR1 DFQATT and CDR2 SNEGSKA (reference sequence). The CDR3 loop spans 13 amino acids. V lost 5 bases to trimming and J lost 0 bases, with 11 bases between them. The CDR3 here is CSAGRTNSYEQYF. CDR3 coding DNA: TGCAGTGCTGGTAGGACGAACTCCTACGAGCAGTACTTC.

This clonotype was seen a single time. The rearrangement joins TRBV5-1 to TRBJ2-7; TRBD2 is a possible D gene (6 bases). Germline values: CDR1 SGHRS, CDR2 YFSETQ. Trimming took 6 bases from V and 0 from J, leaving 10 bases between them. The CDR3 sequence is 13 residues long. CDR3 sequence: CASNGGASYEQYF. The DNA of the CDR3 is TGCGCCAGCAACGGGGGAGCCTCCTACGAGCAGTACTTC.

This clonotype was counted between two and nine times. The gene calls are TRBV7-8 and TRBJ2-1; 9 bases are shared with TRBD2. In germline, CDR1 is SGHVS, CDR2 FQNEAQ. The CDR3 runs to 14 residues. Trimming cost V 1 base and J 8 bases; bases outside gene matches: 3. The CDR3 region is CASSLGSGSYEQFF. CDR3 in DNA: TGTGCCAGCAGCTTAGGTAGCGGGAGCTATGAGCAGTTCTTC. Looking up the rest from reference TRBV7-8 and TRBJ2-1 gives the full variable domain: GAGVSQSPRYKVAKRGQDVALRCDPISGHVSLFWYQQALGQGPEFLTYFQNEAQLDKSGLPSDRFFAERPEGSVSTLKIQRTQQEDSAVYLCASSLGSGSYEQFFGPGTRLTVL.